This T cell receptor beta chain was sequenced during a study of beta chain features in type 1 diabetes. Looking at the study overall: Healthy donors and patients had similar age, gender and cell yields. Study results and caveats: Small HLA sub-analyses could not settle whether HLA shapes TCRB rearrangement. Type 1 diabetes patients had TCRB CDR3s that were shorter (moderately but significantly so) in all four CD4+ subsets.

CDR1 and CDR2 from the germline V gene are MGHDK and SYGVNS. The CDR3 totals 13 residues. V lost 7 bases and J lost 3, with 12 bases in between. Sequencing targeted expressed TCRB transcripts, as all isolated RNA had been reverse transcribed. This table comes from immunoSEQ multiplex PCR, and its TCRdb copy is limited to in-frame clones, with some not included. The sample records over 650,000 clones, over 11% being singletons. As for this clone: The target antigen is unknown.

Sequenced: naive CD4+ T cells from blood. The sequence was collected from a man in his late teens or twenties with type 1 diabetes. This chain joins TRBV25-1 and TRBJ1-2; D possibly corresponds to TRBD1 (5 bases). CDR3 in DNA: TGTGCCAGCACCCAGGGACTGTACTATGGCTACACCTTC. The encoded protein is CASTQGLYYGYTF.